The source of this T cell receptor (beta chain) is a study of human T cells and chemical hapten exposure. Stated time point: patch test 3, about 24 weeks after DPC sensitization. Treatment meaning: therapeutic diphenylcyclopropenone sensitization with weekly scalp DPC. Unfractionated whole blood served as the source for total RNA extraction. The drawing of blood occurred before each patch test was applied. The trim removed 5 bases at V and 9 bases at J, leaving 9 bases unmatched. Germline V gene data show CDR1 as MNHNS and CDR2 as SASEGT. This CDR3 region has 14 residues. TCRdb itself ran the RACE reads through MiXCR, one entry per CDR3 protein. The table records some 38,000 distinct CDR3 sequences, around 9.5% of them present only once.

The receptor's source is a man between 50 and 59 years old with alopecia areata. Some clones in this sample may be carry-over from other donors' samples. The chain combines TRBV6-1 with TRBJ2-7, with 11 nucleotides matching TRBD2. The starting material was whole blood, obtained in connection with sensitization to the hapten diphenylcyclopropenone (DPC). CDR3 in DNA: TGTGCCAGCAGTCCCGGGACTAGCGGAATCGGGCAGTACTTC. This codes for CASSPGTSGIGQYF.